The 31 T cell receptor beta chains below come from one sample, sequenced in a study of beta chain features in type 1 diabetes. The authors reverse transcribed all of the isolated RNA, so sequencing captured expressed TCRB transcripts. Only in-frame clones appear in the TCRdb table, and some are missing; sequencing was by immunoSEQ multiplex PCR. Found here are approximately 300,000 clones, approximately 10% of them singletons; the top ten hold about 0.014%. The source material was naive CD4+ T cells from blood. All receptors come from a woman aged 30 to 39 in good health.

The chain employs TRBV28 and TRBJ1-1; D is ambiguous. The CDR3 covers 12 residues. Germline assignment: CDR1 MDHEN and CDR2 SYDVKM. The ends were cut back, 3 bases at V and 5 bases at J, with 7 bases in the middle. CDR3 bases: TGTGCCAGCAGTTTGTCGAGAACTGAAGCTTTCTTT. Translation gives CASSLSRTEAFF. The whole variable domain, remainder taken from reference TRBV28 and TRBJ1-1, is DVKVTQSSRYLVKRTGEKVFLECVQDMDHENMFWYRQDPGLGLRLIYFSYDVKMKEKGDIPEGYSVSREKKERFSLILESASTNQTSMYLCASSLSRTEAFFGQGTRLTVV.

The CDR3 spells CASRLAGGDNEQFF. The CDR3 region has the DNA TGTGCCAGCAGGCTAGCGGGAGGGGACAATGAGCAGTTCTTC. The chain uses TRBV7-9 and TRBJ2-1, with TRBD2 identical over 12 bases. There are 14 residues in the CDR3. From germline, CDR1 is SEHNR and CDR2 FQNEAQ (reference sequence). V was pared by 6 bases and J by 5 bases, with 2 bases of the junction left unmatched. The entire variable domain, with the rest obtained from reference TRBV7-9 and TRBJ2-1, is as follows: DTGVSQNPRHKITKRGQNVTFRCDPISEHNRLYWYRQTLGQGPEFLTYFQNEAQLEKSRLLSDRFSAERPKGSFSTLEIQRTEQGDSAMYLCASRLAGGDNEQFFGPGTRLTVL.

This clone was counted only a few times. This chain uses TRBV11-2 with TRBJ2-5; no clear D. Germline lookup yields CDR1 SGHAT and CDR2 FQNNGV. The CDR3 covers 11 residues. Trimming removed 7 bases from V and 5 bases from J, with 8 bases in between. CDR3 in amino acids: CASTYSETQYF. The CDR3 DNA sequence: TGTGCCAGCACCTATTCGGAGACCCAGTACTTC.

V usage is TRBV9 and J usage is TRBJ2-2; possibly TRBD1 for D (6 bases). The V gene lost 4 bases and the J gene lost 2 bases, with 21 bases spanning the gap. The CDR3 extends over 18 amino acids. Germline loops: CDR1 SGDLS, CDR2 YYNGEE. CDR3 sequence reads: CASSPSLEQGANTGELFF. In DNA, the CDR3 is TGTGCCAGCAGCCCGAGCCTGGAACAGGGAGCAAACACCGGGGAGCTGTTTTTT.

The rearrangement uses TRBV6-6 and TRBJ2-7, with TRBD2 matching over 9 bases. This CDR3 contains 14 residues. The germline CDR1 and CDR2 sequences are MNHNY and SVGAGI (reference sequence). J gave up 1 base and V 5 bases, and 3 bases lay outside the gene matches. CDR3 protein: CASSGTSSSYEQYF. CDR3 in DNA: TGTGCCAGCAGTGGGACTAGCAGTTCCTACGAGCAGTACTTC.

This clone was observed a handful of times. The junction departs from germline at one end; a sequencing error may be responsible. This chain links TRBV7-7 with TRBJ2-5; 8 bases are a match to TRBD1. The length of the CDR3 is 15 residues. Germline V gene data show CDR1 as SSHAT and CDR2 as FNYEAQ (reference sequence). The CDR3 loop reads CASSLGQGERETQYF. The CDR3 bases are TGTGCTAGCAGCTTAGGACAGGGCGAGAGGGAGACCCAGTACTTC. The full variable domain, in which reference TRBV7-7 and TRBJ2-5 provide the parts outside the CDR3, is GAGVSQSPRYKVTKRGQDVTLRCDPISSHATLYWYQQALGQGPEFLTYFNYEAQPDKSGLPSDRFSAERPEGSISTLTIQRTEQRDSAMYRCASSLGQGERETQYFGPGTRLLVL.

This clone was detected a few times. The chain joins TRBV9 to TRBJ2-3; possibly TRBD2 for D (5 bases). This CDR3 is 14 amino acids long. The germline gives CDR1 SGDLS, CDR2 YYNGEE. The V end lost 3 bases, the J end lost 4 bases, and 12 bases lay between the germline ends. CDR3 protein: CASSGTLASDTQYF. CDR3 bases: TGTGCCAGCAGCGGGACCTTAGCGTCAGATACGCAGTATTTT.

This clone was counted only a few times. This chain joins TRBV14 and TRBJ2-7; 9 bases are a match to TRBD2. In germline, CDR1 is SGHDN, CDR2 FVKESK. This CDR3 is built from 16 residues. J gave up 0 bases and V 0 bases, and 3 bases lay outside the gene matches. The chain's CDR3 is CASSQDPAGGSYEQYF. In DNA, the CDR3 is TGTGCCAGCAGCCAAGATCCAGCGGGAGGCTCCTACGAGCAGTACTTC.

The chain links TRBV5-1 to TRBJ2-3, with D perhaps matching TRBD1 (6 bases). V gave up 2 bases and J gave up 0 bases, with 10 bases separating them. The CDR3 length is 15 residues. The germline gives CDR1 SGHRS, CDR2 YFSETQ. Written as DNA, the CDR3 is TGCGCCAGCAGCTTTGGGACATCTAGCACAGATACGCAGTATTTT. It yields the protein CASSFGTSSTDTQYF.

The chain links TRBV27 to TRBJ2-5, with D possibly being TRBD2 (6 bases). The CDR3 has 14 amino acids. V lost 2 bases, J lost 5 bases, and 12 bases lay in between. From germline, CDR1 is MNHEY and CDR2 SMNVEV (reference sequence). The CDR3 loop reads CASSLAGTDETQYF. The CDR3 DNA reads as TGTGCCAGCAGTTTAGCGGGAACGGATGAGACCCAGTACTTC.

There are a few counts of this clone. The rearrangement joins TRBV5-1 to TRBJ2-1, with D maybe TRBD2 (6 bases). This CDR3 is 16 amino acids long. Trimming removed 1 base from V and 6 bases from J, with 17 bases in between. CDR1 is SGHRS and CDR2 is YFSETQ in the germline V gene. The CDR3 sequence is CASSLNSAGRGNEQFF. For the CDR3, the DNA is TGCGCCAGCAGCTTGAACTCGGCGGGAAGGGGCAATGAGCAGTTCTTC.

This clone was found a few times. The genes are TRBV30 and TRBJ2-1; TRBD2 might be the D (5 bases). CDR1 and CDR2 from the germline V gene are GTSNPN and SVGIG (reference sequence). This CDR3 is 12 amino acids long. Between the trimmed V and J ends, which lost 7 bases and 4 bases, there was a span of 11 bases. The CDR3 loop is CASERVYNEQFF. The CDR3 region has the DNA TGTGCCTCCGAGAGGGTTTACAATGAGCAGTTCTTC.

The chain couples TRBV9 to TRBJ2-3; TRBD2 might be the D (5 bases). This CDR3 has 16 residues. Trimming left V 0 bases short and J 3 bases short, with 14 bases between. Germline V lookup: CDR1 SGDLS, CDR2 YYNGEE. CDR3 region: CASSVALAVVTDTQYF. The CDR3 DNA is TGTGCCAGCAGCGTAGCGCTAGCAGTAGTGACAGATACGCAGTATTTT.

This clone has only a few counts. The rearrangement links TRBV6-4 to TRBJ1-5, with D possibly being TRBD1 (5 bases). Germline CDR1 and CDR2: MRHNA and SNTAGT. V was shortened by 4 bases and J by 2 bases, with 12 bases between the two germline ends. The CDR3 has 15 residues. The CDR3 region has the DNA TGTGCCAGCAGTGCCGGGACGGGAGGCAATCAGCCCCAGCATTTT. Its translation is CASSAGTGGNQPQHF.

This rearrangement joins TRBV5-6 to TRBJ2-1, with TRBD2 identical over 7 bases. V shed 0 bases, J shed 7 bases, and the junction held 10 bases outside the gene matches. Germline V lookup: CDR1 SGHDT, CDR2 YYEEEE. This CDR3 is built from 16 residues. CDR3 loop: CASSLVGAGVRNEQFF. DNA of the CDR3: TGTGCCAGCAGCTTGGTAGGGGCGGGAGTCAGAAATGAGCAGTTCTTC.

This clone was seen a handful of times. This chain connects TRBV10-2 to TRBJ2-7; 7 nucleotides match TRBD2. The V and J ends lost 10 bases and 3 bases, in that order; junction bases with no gene match: 12. The CDR3 is made up of 14 amino acids. Germline V gene sequence: CDR1 WSHSY, CDR2 SAAADI. The CDR3 bases are TGCGCCACCTCGGGAGGCGGGACCTACTACGAGCAGTACTTC. Translated: CATSGGGTYYEQYF.

V usage is TRBV11-2 and J usage is TRBJ2-2; 7 positions match TRBD2. V lost 0 bases to trimming and J lost 4 bases; unmatched junction nucleotides: 2. This CDR3 region has 15 residues. The germline CDR1 and CDR2 sequences are SGHAT and FQNNGV. CDR3 amino acids: CASSLEWTSTGELFF. The CDR3 nucleotides read TGTGCCAGCAGCTTAGAATGGACTAGCACCGGGGAGCTGTTTTTT.

The V call is TRBV28, the J call TRBJ2-2; 13 positions match TRBD2. With V trimmed by 8 bases and J by 5 bases, 11 bases remained unmatched. Per the germline V gene, CDR1 is MDHEN and CDR2 is SYDVKM. The CDR3 covers 17 residues. The CDR3 spells CASRPGLAGSRTGELFF. For the CDR3, the DNA is TGTGCCAGCCGACCGGGACTAGCGGGAAGTCGTACCGGGGAGCTGTTTTTT.

The J gene is TRBJ1-2, the V gene TRBV30; D might be TRBD1 (6 bases). Trimming removed 0 bases from V and 4 bases from J, with 15 bases in between. The CDR3 length is 15 residues. Germline V CDR1 and CDR2: GTSNPN, SVGIG (reference sequence). CDR3 sequence reads: CAWSVRRGGGYGYTF. CDR3 sequence (DNA): TGTGCCTGGAGTGTAAGGAGGGGGGGCGGCTATGGCTACACCTTC.

This clone turned up a few times. The chain has TRBV6-6 and TRBJ1-2; 8 bases are a match to TRBD1. In germline, CDR1 is MNHNY, CDR2 SVGAGI (reference sequence). This CDR3 region has 12 residues. The V gene end was trimmed by 8 bases and the J gene end by 3 bases; junction bases not matched to a gene: 2. The CDR3: CASGGQDYGYTF. For the CDR3, the DNA is TGTGCCAGCGGGGGACAGGACTATGGCTACACCTTC.

The chain employs TRBV9 and TRBJ1-1, with TRBD1 matching over 9 bases. J gave up 0 bases and V 4 bases, and 1 base lay outside the gene matches. The CDR3 consists of 14 residues. Per germline, CDR1 SGDLS and CDR2 YYNGEE. CDR3 sequence reads: CASSRDRVNTEAFF. The CDR3 DNA reads as TGTGCCAGCAGCCGGGACAGGGTGAACACTGAAGCTTTCTTT.

V is TRBV15 and J is TRBJ2-1, with D maybe TRBD1 (5 bases). The germline CDR1 and CDR2 sequences are LNHNV and YYDKDF (reference sequence). The V end was cut by 3 bases, the J end by 8 bases, with 11 bases between. The CDR3 has 13 residues. The CDR3 nucleotides are TGTGCCACCAGCAGTTTACAGGAATATGAGCAGTTCTTC. Its translation: CATSSLQEYEQFF.

The rearrangement links TRBV21-1 to TRBJ2-1; the table's D call TRBD2 went unverified against the DNA. TRBV21-1 is a pseudogene segment. The CDR3 sequence is 16 residues long. The CDR3 DNA follows: TGTGCCAGCAGGATATACGGCGGGAGGGCCCCGGATGAGCAGTTCTTC. Its protein is CASRIYGGRAPDEQFF.

This clone showed up just a few times. The chain combines TRBV7-9 with TRBJ2-1; D gene ambiguous. V shed 3 bases and J shed 10 bases, with 13 bases lying between them. The CDR3 covers 13 residues. CDR1 and CDR2 from the germline V gene are SEHNR and FQNEAQ (reference sequence). The CDR3 sequence is CASSFLLLMEQFF. The CDR3 DNA reads as TGTGCCAGCAGCTTTCTACTCCTAATGGAGCAGTTCTTC.

The gene calls are TRBV11-2 and TRBJ2-5, with 8 nucleotides matching TRBD1. The CDR3 sequence is 13 residues long. Unmatched junction bases numbered 4, after V lost 5 bases and J lost 5 bases. The V gene's germline CDR1 is SGHAT and CDR2 FQNNGV. CDR3 amino acids: CASSLQGDETQYF. The CDR3 region has the DNA TGTGCCAGCAGCCTACAGGGGGACGAGACCCAGTACTTC.

The chain is built from TRBV5-4 and TRBJ2-3, with 9 bases fitting TRBD2. The length of the CDR3 is 15 residues. The germline CDR1 and CDR2 sequences are SGHNT and YYREEE (reference sequence). The junction had 4 bases not matched to a gene; V was cut back by 1 base and J by 4 bases. The CDR3 nucleotides are TGTGCCAGCAGCTTGACTAGCGGGTTAGCAGATACGCAGTATTTT. It specifies CASSLTSGLADTQYF.

This clone has just a few counts. CDR3 in DNA: TGTGCCAGCAGCTTAGGTACTAGCGGAGCGGGAGATACGCAGTATTTT. Its protein product is CASSLGTSGAGDTQYF. This chain joins TRBV7-9 and TRBJ2-3, with 8 bases lining up with TRBD2. Germline V gene sequence: CDR1 SEHNR, CDR2 FQNEAQ (reference sequence). The CDR3 sequence is 16 residues long. V gave up 1 base and J gave up 5 bases; unmatched junction bases: 8. Looking up the rest from reference TRBV7-9 and TRBJ2-3 gives the full variable domain: DTGVSQNPRHKITKRGQNVTFRCDPISEHNRLYWYRQTLGQGPEFLTYFQNEAQLEKSRLLSDRFSAERPKGSFSTLEIQRTEQGDSAMYLCASSLGTSGAGDTQYFGPGTRLTVL.

The CDR3 here is CASSTNGGFGVGNEQFF. The CDR3, as DNA: TGTGCCAGCTCCACCAACGGCGGTTTCGGGGTGGGGAATGAGCAGTTCTTC. The chain links TRBV18 to TRBJ2-1, with D maybe TRBD2 (5 bases). The germline V gene encodes CDR1 KGHSH and CDR2 LQKENI. CDR3 length: 17 residues. The germline V and J ends were trimmed by 6 bases and 7 bases, with 25 bases remaining between them.

There are a few counts of this clone. Written as DNA, the CDR3 is TGTGCCAGCAGGAAACCGGGACTCGTCAATGAGCAGTTCTTC. Its translation: CASRKPGLVNEQFF. J is TRBJ2-1 and V is TRBV6-5; D may be TRBD2 (6 bases). The CDR3 contains 14 residues. CDR1 and CDR2 (germline): MNHEY, SVGAGI. V was trimmed by 6 bases and J by 6 bases, leaving 15 bases between them.

This clone has only a few counts. This chain links TRBV28 with TRBJ2-7; TRBD1 matches at 10 bases. Germline trimming cut 5 bases from V and 6 bases from J; bases unmatched to any gene: 10. The CDR3 sequence is 15 residues long. Per germline, CDR1 MDHEN and CDR2 SYDVKM. CDR3 sequence: CASSPGTGARSEQYF. The CDR3 DNA reads TGTGCCAGCAGTCCCGGGACAGGGGCTCGATCCGAGCAGTACTTC.

V is TRBV11-3 and J is TRBJ2-5; D is possibly TRBD2 (6 bases). The V gene's germline CDR1 is SGHNT and CDR2 YENEEA. V was trimmed by 2 bases and J by 5 bases, leaving 9 bases between them. The CDR3 loop spans 13 amino acids. In nucleotides, the CDR3 is TGTGCCAGCAGCTTAATTACTAGCGAGACCCAGTACTTC. Its translation: CASSLITSETQYF.